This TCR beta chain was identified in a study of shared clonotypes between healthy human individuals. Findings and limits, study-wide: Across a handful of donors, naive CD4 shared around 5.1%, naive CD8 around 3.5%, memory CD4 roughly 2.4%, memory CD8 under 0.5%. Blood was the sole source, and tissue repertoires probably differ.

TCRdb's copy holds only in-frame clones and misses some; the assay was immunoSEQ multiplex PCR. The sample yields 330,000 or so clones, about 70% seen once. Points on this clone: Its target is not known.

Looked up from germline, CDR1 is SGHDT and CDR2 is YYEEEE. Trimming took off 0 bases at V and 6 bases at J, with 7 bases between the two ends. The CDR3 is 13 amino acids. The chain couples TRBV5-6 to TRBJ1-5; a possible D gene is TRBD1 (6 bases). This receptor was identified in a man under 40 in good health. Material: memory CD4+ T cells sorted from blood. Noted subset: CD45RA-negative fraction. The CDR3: CASSLGQAQPQHF. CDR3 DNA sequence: TGTGCCAGCAGCTTGGGACAGGCTCAGCCCCAGCATTTT.